This T cell receptor (beta chain) was obtained from a study of breast tumors, draining lymph nodes, adjacent tissues. Concerning this clonotype: Its antigen is undetermined. A much larger clone differs from this one at a single base, so this may be a read error. The final CDR3 position lacks the conserved phenylalanine or tryptophan, pointing to a likely read error.

Using its own MiXCR run on the multiplex PCR reads, TCRdb lists one record per CDR3 protein. The data show approximately 130,000 distinct CDR3 sequences, 20% to 25% seen once. The V gene lost 5 bases and the J gene lost 4 bases, with 12 bases spanning the gap. The CDR3 loop spans 15 amino acids. From germline, CDR1 is PRHDT and CDR2 FYEKMQ (reference sequence). Samples came from axillary lymph nodes draining the breast cancer. Study-level findings and limits: Tumor and nontumor repertoires were significantly more similar in luminal-like than in basal-like breast cancer. Tumor repertoires ranked between lymph nodes and nontumor tissue in diversity, with V and J gene preferences. Data fit most tumor T cells coming from lymph node, expanding in tumor. Data only fit, rather than demonstrated, lymph node origin of most tumor T cells.

The rearrangement uses TRBV13 and TRBJ2-6; D assignment may be TRBD1 or TRBD2 (5 bases each). The clonotype originates from a female donor with breast cancer. Some clones in this sample may be carry-over from other donors' samples. The specimen was axillary lymph node tissue. The CDR3 loop is CASSQWGYGANVLTS. The DNA for the CDR3 is TGTGCCAGCAGCCAGTGGGGGTACGGGGCCAACGTCCTGACTTCC.